Below are 16 T cell receptor beta chains sequenced from a single sample in a study of post-analysis software for immune sequencing data. General study points: In patients, about five TRBV segments were more frequent than in controls, with TRBV5-6, TRBV5-1 and TRBV20-1 among them.

No antigens are known for them. TCR beta cDNA libraries included unique molecular identifiers. TCRdb ran MiXCR on the PCR reads and lists one entry per CDR3 protein. The sample includes hundreds of thousands of distinct CDR3 sequences, around 44% of them seen just once. Material for sequencing was blood. The receptors were gathered from a girl aged 5-17 years with multiple sclerosis.

The chain uses TRBV6-6 and TRBJ2-7; D not resolved. Trimming stripped 5 bases from V and 3 bases from J, with 14 bases between. The CDR3 covers 14 residues. CDR1 MNHNY and CDR2 SVGAGI come from the germline V gene (reference sequence). The CDR3 is CASSDLGRNYEQYF. In nucleotides, the CDR3 is TGTGCCAGCAGTGATCTAGGACGGAACTACGAGCAGTACTTC.

The chain uses TRBV6-5 and TRBJ2-4; 11 nucleotides align to TRBD1. After removal of 5 bases from V and 8 bases from J, the junction contained 11 bases not matched to a gene. The CDR3 runs 16 residues. The V gene's germline CDR1 is MNHEY and CDR2 SVGAGI. CDR3 protein: CASSLGTGGPKDIQYF. The CDR3 DNA reads TGTGCCAGCAGTCTCGGGACAGGGGGGCCGAAGGACATTCAGTACTTC.

The chain is built from TRBV20-1 and TRBJ1-1, with D possibly TRBD1 on 5 matching bases. The V end was cut by 1 base, the J end by 4 bases, with 7 bases between. From germline, CDR1 is DFQATT and CDR2 SNEGSKA (reference sequence). CDR3 length: 12 residues. As DNA, the CDR3 is TGCAGTGCTAGAGTGGGGGGCACTGAAGCTTTCTTT. Translating gives CSARVGGTEAFF.

Remarks on this clonotype: Germline and junction disagree at one end, which may indicate a read error. The CDR3 DNA is TGTGCCAGCAGTTACTCGTTCGACCAAGTGACCCAGTACTTC. The encoded protein is CASSYSFDQVTQYF. The V and J genes are TRBV6-6 and TRBJ2-5; the D is unclear. From germline, CDR1 is MNHNY and CDR2 SVGAGI (reference sequence). This CDR3 is built from 14 residues.

This clonotype was counted a few times. The rearrangement uses TRBV29-1 and TRBJ2-1; TRBD2 matches at 7 bases. The V gene's germline CDR1 is SQVTM and CDR2 ANQGSEA. The ends lost 2 bases at V and 7 bases at J; junction bases unmatched: 2. The CDR3 sequence is 12 residues long. The CDR3 DNA reads as TGCAGCGTTGAAATACTAGCGAATGAGCAGTTCTTC. Translation gives CSVEILANEQFF.

The chain couples TRBV10-3 to TRBJ2-7; the D gene is possibly TRBD2 (6 bases). The CDR3 consists of 15 residues. Per the germline V gene, CDR1 is ENHRY and CDR2 is SYGVKD. Trimming took off 6 bases at V and 7 bases at J, with 22 bases between the two ends. CDR3 region: CAISPLSSGEGEQYF. In DNA, the CDR3 is TGTGCCATCAGCCCCCTTAGTAGCGGAGAGGGGGAGCAGTACTTC.

The chain carries TRBV10-3 and TRBJ2-5; D uncertain. CDR1 is ENHRY, CDR2 SYGVKD, per germline. The CDR3 has 15 residues. V shed 4 bases and J shed 3 bases, with 15 bases lying between them. CDR3 bases: TGTGCCATCAGTGGCGCGACACGGGTTAAAGAGACCCAGTACTTC. It is translated as CAISGATRVKETQYF.

This clonotype was counted ten times or more. The J gene is TRBJ2-3, the V gene TRBV3-1, with D uncertain. CDR3 length: 17 amino acids. V was clipped by 0 bases and J by 0 bases, with 13 bases between them. CDR1 LGHDT and CDR2 YNNKEL come from the germline V gene (reference sequence). The CDR3 region has the DNA TGTGCCAGCAGCCAAGATGTATTAACTTATAGCACAGATACGCAGTATTTT. It codes for CASSQDVLTYSTDTQYF.

V and J are TRBV20-1 and TRBJ1-4; no firm D call. CDR3 length: 14 residues. CDR1 and CDR2 from the germline V gene are DFQATT and SNEGSKA (reference sequence). V lost 5 bases to trimming and J lost 0 bases, with 10 bases between them. The CDR3 spells CSAGSRSTNEKLFF. DNA for the CDR3: TGCAGTGCTGGGTCCAGATCAACTAATGAAAAACTGTTTTTT.

This clonotype was seen a few times. V gene TRBV12-3 or TRBV12-4 combines with J gene TRBJ2-6, with D unresolved. CDR3 length equals 15 residues. The germline V and J ends were trimmed by 0 bases and 4 bases, with 7 bases remaining between them. CDR3 sequence reads: CASSLAQGGANVLTF. CDR3 sequence (DNA): TGTGCCAGCAGTTTAGCCCAAGGGGGGGCCAACGTCCTGACTTTC.

There are a few counts of this clonotype. The chain is built from TRBV12-3 or TRBV12-4 and TRBJ2-7; 10 bases map to TRBD2. This CDR3 region has 16 residues. V was clipped by 5 bases and J by 1 base; unmatched bases: 8. This chain's CDR3 is CASSTTGTSASYEQYF. CDR3 in DNA: TGTGCCAGCAGTACAACCGGGACTAGCGCTTCCTACGAGCAGTACTTC.

This chain connects TRBV20-1 to TRBJ1-2, with D hard to call. The V end lost 3 bases, the J end lost 4 bases, and 12 bases lay between the germline ends. The CDR3 loop spans 13 amino acids. Germline lookup yields CDR1 DFQATT and CDR2 SNEGSKA (reference sequence). CDR3 coding DNA: TGCAGTGCTAGTGAGCAGGTAGCCTATGGCTACACCTTC. The encoded protein is CSASEQVAYGYTF.

This clonotype has more than one count but fewer than ten. The CDR3 sequence is CSARSSGVRDEQYF. The CDR3 DNA reads TGCAGTGCTAGATCTAGCGGGGTAAGGGACGAGCAGTACTTC. The chain couples TRBV20-1 to TRBJ2-7, with TRBD2 identical over 9 bases. The CDR3 consists of 14 residues. The V and J ends lost 2 bases and 5 bases, in that order; junction bases with no gene match: 7. Germline V gene lookup returns CDR1 DFQATT and CDR2 SNEGSKA (reference sequence).

The rearrangement uses TRBV6-2 or TRBV6-3 and TRBJ2-7; 7 bases are shared with TRBD2. The better agreement between TRBJ2-5 and the DNA end casts doubt on the J call. The CDR3 sequence is 15 residues long. Germline CDR1 is MNHEY and CDR2 is SVGEGT. CDR3 in amino acids: CASLSRRERGETQYF. Written as DNA, the CDR3 is TGTGCCAGCCTGTCGAGGCGGGAGCGGGGAGAGACCCAGTACTTC.

The chain is built from TRBV13 and TRBJ2-5; perhaps TRBD2 as D (7 bases). The DNA end lines up better with TRBJ2-7; the J call may be wrong. Germline V CDR1 and CDR2: PRHDT, FYEKMQ (reference sequence). The CDR3 totals 16 residues. This chain's CDR3 is CASSPPGGGSRYEQYF. For the CDR3, the DNA is TGTGCCAGCAGCCCTCCGGGGGGCGGGAGTAGGTACGAGCAGTACTTC.

V usage is TRBV5-1 and J usage is TRBJ2-1; D might be TRBD2 (5 bases). There are 13 residues in the CDR3. V lost 4 bases and J 6 bases, leaving 11 bases between the germline ends. CDR1 and CDR2 from the germline V gene are SGHRS and YFSETQ. The CDR3 loop is CASSAEGRNEQFF. In DNA form, the CDR3 reads TGCGCCAGCAGCGCTGAGGGTCGCAATGAGCAGTTCTTC. Full variable domain (remainder filled in from reference TRBV5-1 and TRBJ2-1): KAGVTQTPRYLIKTRGQQVTLSCSPISGHRSVSWYQQTPGQGLQFLFEYFSETQRNKGNFPGRFSGRQFSNSRSEMNVSTLELGDSALYLCASSAEGRNEQFFGPGTRLTVL.